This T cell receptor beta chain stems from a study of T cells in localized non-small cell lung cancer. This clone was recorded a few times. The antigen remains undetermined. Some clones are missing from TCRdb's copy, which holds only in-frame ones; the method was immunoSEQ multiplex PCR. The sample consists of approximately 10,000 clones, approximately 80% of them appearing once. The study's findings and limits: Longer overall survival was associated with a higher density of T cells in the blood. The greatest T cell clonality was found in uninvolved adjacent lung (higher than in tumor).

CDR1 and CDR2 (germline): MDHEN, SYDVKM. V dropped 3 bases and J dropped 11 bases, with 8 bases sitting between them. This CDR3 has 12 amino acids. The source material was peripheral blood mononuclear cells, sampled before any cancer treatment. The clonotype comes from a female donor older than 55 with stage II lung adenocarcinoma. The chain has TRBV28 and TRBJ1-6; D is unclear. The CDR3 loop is CASSLAKPPLHF. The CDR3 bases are TGTGCCAGCAGTTTGGCGAAGCCACCCCTCCACTTT.